The rows below give T cell receptor beta chains drawn from one sample of a study of breast tumors, draining lymph nodes, adjacent tissues. A single record per CDR3 protein comes from TCRdb applying MiXCR to the multiplex PCR reads. The sample contains some 170,000 distinct CDR3 sequences, around 35% of which appear only once. Sequencing used axillary lymph node tissue. The receptor source for this set is a female donor with breast cancer. Some clones in this sample may be carry-over from other donors' samples. Both conserved end residues are part of each CDR3. The order of the fields is D gene, V gene, J gene, clone size, CDR3 DNA, CDR3 protein. A D gene is named only where the DNA matches it firmly. Rows may omit the clone size; those that give it use once, few, many or a size class.

TRBD2	TRBV12-3/TRBV12-4	TRBJ2-3	.	TGTGCCAGCAGGGGCCCAGGGACTAGCGGGGGGGACACAGATACGCAGTATTTT	CASRGPGTSGGDTDTQYF
TRBD2	TRBV6-5	TRBJ2-3	many	TGTGCCAGCAGTACCCCTGGACTAGCGGGGGGGCCGTCCTACACAGATACGCAGTATTTT	CASSTPGLAGGPSYTDTQYF
.	TRBV18	TRBJ1-2	many	TGTGCCAGCTCACCCGGGCAGGCTGACGTCTATGGCTACACCTTC	CASSPGQADVYGYTF
.	TRBV5-1	TRBJ2-7	many	TGCGCCAGCAGCTTGGATGGGTGGGGGGTCGTACCTGGCGGTGGGCAGTACTTC	CASSLDGWGVVPGGGQYF
.	TRBV5-6	TRBJ2-2	.	TGTGCCAGCAGCTGGGACGGCAACACCGGGGAGCTGTTTTTT	CASSWDGNTGELFF
.	TRBV19	TRBJ2-5	.	TGTGCCAGTAGTAGACTAGGGGGGAACCAAGAGACCCAGTGCTTC	CASSRLGGNQETQCF
TRBD2	TRBV11-2	TRBJ2-7	once	TGTGCCGGCGGCTTTACTAGCGGGGCGTGGTACGAGCAGTACTTC	CAGGFTSGAWYEQYF
.	TRBV6-1	TRBJ2-1	many	TGTGCCAGCAGTGAAGAGGGTCATAACGGGGCCGGTGAGCAGTTCTTC	CASSEEGHNGAGEQFF
TRBD1	TRBV7-6	TRBJ1-2	.	TGTGCCAGCAGCCAGGGGGGGGGCGGCTACGCCTTC	CASSQGGGGYAF
TRBD1	TRBV3-1	TRBJ2-7	many	TGTGCCAGCAGCACCTCAGGGGGTTACGAGCAGTACTTC	CASSTSGGYEQYF
TRBD1	TRBV11-3	TRBJ1-2	.	TGTGCCAGCAGTTTGGAGGGACAGGGTGATGGCTACACCTTC	CASSLEGQGDGYTF
.	TRBV5-1	TRBJ2-5	many	TGCGCCAGCAGCTTGGCGGAGTTCTCAGAGACCCAGTACTTC	CASSLAEFSETQYF
TRBD1	TRBV6-2/TRBV6-3	TRBJ2-7	.	TGTGCCAGCAGTCCGGAATCGACAGGGGCAAGAAACGAGCAGTACTTC	CASSPESTGARNEQYF
.	TRBV5-1	TRBJ2-5	many	TGCGCCAGCAGCGGGGGAAGGACCGAGGGGAAGACCCAGTACTTC	CASSGGRTEGKTQYF
TRBD2	TRBV6-6	TRBJ2-7	.	TGTGCCATCAGCGGGACTGGGCGCTCCTACGAGCAGTACTTC	CAISGTGRSYEQYF
.	TRBV27	TRBJ1-5	many	TGTGCCAGCAGTTCTCCCCGGGGGCCCCAGCATTTT	CASSSPRGPQHF
TRBD2	TRBV19	TRBJ2-5	many	TGTGCCAGTAGTATAACGGCTAGCGGGGACCAGTACTTC	CASSITASGDQYF
.	TRBV6-5	TRBJ1-6	.	TGTGCCAGCAGTTACTTGGGGAGGGGCGGTTCACCCCTCCACTTT	CASSYLGRGGSPLHF
.	TRBV12-3/TRBV12-4	TRBJ1-6	once	TGTGCCAGCAGTCGGAGCCGCTCCTATAATTCACCCCTCCACTTT	CASSRSRSYNSPLHF
.	TRBV5-8	TRBJ1-2	many	TGTGCCAGCAGCTTGGACGGTGAGGGGCAGACCTATGGCTACACCTTC	CASSLDGEGQTYGYTF
.	TRBV7-8	TRBJ2-5	many	TGTGCCAGCAGCTTAGCGCTGGCAGGGGAGCTCCAAGAGACCCAGTACTTC	CASSLALAGELQETQYF
.	TRBV25-1	TRBJ1-5	.	TGTGCCAGCAGTGCTAGTGCGGGGGGGTTATTTAGCAATCAGCCCCAGCATTTT	CASSASAGGLFSNQPQHF
TRBD1	TRBV11-2	TRBJ2-5	many	TGTGCCAGCAGCCCCTGGGACAGGGGATTCCAAGAGACCCAGTACTTC	CASSPWDRGFQETQYF
.	TRBV9	TRBJ2-3	many	TGTGCCAGCAGCGTAGTCATCGGCGGGATAGGGGCAGATACGCAGTATTTT	CASSVVIGGIGADTQYF
TRBD1	TRBV6-6	TRBJ1-4	many	TGTGCCAGCAGCCGAGGGACAGTGGTTGAAAAACTGTTTTTT	CASSRGTVVEKLFF
.	TRBV6-1	TRBJ2-7	many	TGTGCCAGCAGTGCAGCCGGGACCCAACCCTACGAGCAGTACTTC	CASSAAGTQPYEQYF
.	TRBV7-9	TRBJ1-1	.	TGTGCCAGCATCCCCGGGACCCAGAGGACTGAAGCTTTCTTT	CASIPGTQRTEAFF
TRBD2	TRBV3-1	TRBJ2-3	many	TGTGCCAGCAGCGCCCGACTGGGACTAGCGGGGGTCAACACAGATACGCAGTATTTT	CASSARLGLAGVNTDTQYF
.	TRBV29-1	TRBJ2-1	.	TGCAGCGTCTGGGCGGCAGCCTACAATGGGCAGTTCTTC	CSVWAAAYNGQFF
TRBD1	TRBV6-7	TRBJ1-2	many	TGTGCCAGCAGTTACTCCCCACAGGGGGGTCTCTATGGCTACACCTTC	CASSYSPQGGLYGYTF
.	TRBV12-3/TRBV12-4	TRBJ2-3	many	TGTGCCAGCAGTTTAACAGGACGTCATACGCAGTATTTT	CASSLTGRHTQYF
TRBD1	TRBV25-1	TRBJ2-1	once	TGTGCTAGAGCCCGGGACAGCTCCTACAATGAGCAGTTCTTC	CARARDSSYNEQFF